This TCR beta chain was captured by sequencing in a study of T cells after yellow fever vaccination. Study summary: Researchers used SMART-Seq v4 Ultra Low Input to prepare fractions that had low cell numbers. Findings and caveats of the study: Of the clonotypes, a small share occurred in both CD4 and CD8 compartments. The study re-detected most primary-vaccination clones after the booster (96% CD4, roughly 91% CD8).

The germline gives CDR1 SNHLY, CDR2 FYNNEI. With 11 bases clipped from V and 10 bases from J, the junction kept 9 bases outside the gene matches. This CDR3 spans 14 amino acids. TCRdb fed the 5' RACE reads into MiXCR, producing one record per CDR3 protein. The data show 200,000 to 300,000 distinct CDR3 sequences, 6% to 8% seen once. This clonotype was observed at least ten times. Its antigen remains unidentified. The sequencing here drew on CD4+ T cells sorted from PBMCs, taken on the day of the yellow fever booster vaccination. This sequence joins TRBV2 and TRBJ1-6, with TRBD1 identical over 12 bases. The receptor was derived from a man aged 30 to 39 who received the YFV17D yellow fever vaccine. For the CDR3, the DNA is TGTGCCGGCACACCGGGACAGGGGGCCTCACCCCTCCACTTT. Protein sequence: CAGTPGQGASPLHF. Full variable domain (missing parts from reference TRBV2 and TRBJ1-6): EPEVTQTPSHQVTQMGQEVILRCVPISNHLYFYWYRQILGQKVEFLVSFYNNEISEKSEIFDDQFSVERPDGSNFTLKIRSTKLEDSAMYFCAGTPGQGASPLHFGNGTRLTVT.